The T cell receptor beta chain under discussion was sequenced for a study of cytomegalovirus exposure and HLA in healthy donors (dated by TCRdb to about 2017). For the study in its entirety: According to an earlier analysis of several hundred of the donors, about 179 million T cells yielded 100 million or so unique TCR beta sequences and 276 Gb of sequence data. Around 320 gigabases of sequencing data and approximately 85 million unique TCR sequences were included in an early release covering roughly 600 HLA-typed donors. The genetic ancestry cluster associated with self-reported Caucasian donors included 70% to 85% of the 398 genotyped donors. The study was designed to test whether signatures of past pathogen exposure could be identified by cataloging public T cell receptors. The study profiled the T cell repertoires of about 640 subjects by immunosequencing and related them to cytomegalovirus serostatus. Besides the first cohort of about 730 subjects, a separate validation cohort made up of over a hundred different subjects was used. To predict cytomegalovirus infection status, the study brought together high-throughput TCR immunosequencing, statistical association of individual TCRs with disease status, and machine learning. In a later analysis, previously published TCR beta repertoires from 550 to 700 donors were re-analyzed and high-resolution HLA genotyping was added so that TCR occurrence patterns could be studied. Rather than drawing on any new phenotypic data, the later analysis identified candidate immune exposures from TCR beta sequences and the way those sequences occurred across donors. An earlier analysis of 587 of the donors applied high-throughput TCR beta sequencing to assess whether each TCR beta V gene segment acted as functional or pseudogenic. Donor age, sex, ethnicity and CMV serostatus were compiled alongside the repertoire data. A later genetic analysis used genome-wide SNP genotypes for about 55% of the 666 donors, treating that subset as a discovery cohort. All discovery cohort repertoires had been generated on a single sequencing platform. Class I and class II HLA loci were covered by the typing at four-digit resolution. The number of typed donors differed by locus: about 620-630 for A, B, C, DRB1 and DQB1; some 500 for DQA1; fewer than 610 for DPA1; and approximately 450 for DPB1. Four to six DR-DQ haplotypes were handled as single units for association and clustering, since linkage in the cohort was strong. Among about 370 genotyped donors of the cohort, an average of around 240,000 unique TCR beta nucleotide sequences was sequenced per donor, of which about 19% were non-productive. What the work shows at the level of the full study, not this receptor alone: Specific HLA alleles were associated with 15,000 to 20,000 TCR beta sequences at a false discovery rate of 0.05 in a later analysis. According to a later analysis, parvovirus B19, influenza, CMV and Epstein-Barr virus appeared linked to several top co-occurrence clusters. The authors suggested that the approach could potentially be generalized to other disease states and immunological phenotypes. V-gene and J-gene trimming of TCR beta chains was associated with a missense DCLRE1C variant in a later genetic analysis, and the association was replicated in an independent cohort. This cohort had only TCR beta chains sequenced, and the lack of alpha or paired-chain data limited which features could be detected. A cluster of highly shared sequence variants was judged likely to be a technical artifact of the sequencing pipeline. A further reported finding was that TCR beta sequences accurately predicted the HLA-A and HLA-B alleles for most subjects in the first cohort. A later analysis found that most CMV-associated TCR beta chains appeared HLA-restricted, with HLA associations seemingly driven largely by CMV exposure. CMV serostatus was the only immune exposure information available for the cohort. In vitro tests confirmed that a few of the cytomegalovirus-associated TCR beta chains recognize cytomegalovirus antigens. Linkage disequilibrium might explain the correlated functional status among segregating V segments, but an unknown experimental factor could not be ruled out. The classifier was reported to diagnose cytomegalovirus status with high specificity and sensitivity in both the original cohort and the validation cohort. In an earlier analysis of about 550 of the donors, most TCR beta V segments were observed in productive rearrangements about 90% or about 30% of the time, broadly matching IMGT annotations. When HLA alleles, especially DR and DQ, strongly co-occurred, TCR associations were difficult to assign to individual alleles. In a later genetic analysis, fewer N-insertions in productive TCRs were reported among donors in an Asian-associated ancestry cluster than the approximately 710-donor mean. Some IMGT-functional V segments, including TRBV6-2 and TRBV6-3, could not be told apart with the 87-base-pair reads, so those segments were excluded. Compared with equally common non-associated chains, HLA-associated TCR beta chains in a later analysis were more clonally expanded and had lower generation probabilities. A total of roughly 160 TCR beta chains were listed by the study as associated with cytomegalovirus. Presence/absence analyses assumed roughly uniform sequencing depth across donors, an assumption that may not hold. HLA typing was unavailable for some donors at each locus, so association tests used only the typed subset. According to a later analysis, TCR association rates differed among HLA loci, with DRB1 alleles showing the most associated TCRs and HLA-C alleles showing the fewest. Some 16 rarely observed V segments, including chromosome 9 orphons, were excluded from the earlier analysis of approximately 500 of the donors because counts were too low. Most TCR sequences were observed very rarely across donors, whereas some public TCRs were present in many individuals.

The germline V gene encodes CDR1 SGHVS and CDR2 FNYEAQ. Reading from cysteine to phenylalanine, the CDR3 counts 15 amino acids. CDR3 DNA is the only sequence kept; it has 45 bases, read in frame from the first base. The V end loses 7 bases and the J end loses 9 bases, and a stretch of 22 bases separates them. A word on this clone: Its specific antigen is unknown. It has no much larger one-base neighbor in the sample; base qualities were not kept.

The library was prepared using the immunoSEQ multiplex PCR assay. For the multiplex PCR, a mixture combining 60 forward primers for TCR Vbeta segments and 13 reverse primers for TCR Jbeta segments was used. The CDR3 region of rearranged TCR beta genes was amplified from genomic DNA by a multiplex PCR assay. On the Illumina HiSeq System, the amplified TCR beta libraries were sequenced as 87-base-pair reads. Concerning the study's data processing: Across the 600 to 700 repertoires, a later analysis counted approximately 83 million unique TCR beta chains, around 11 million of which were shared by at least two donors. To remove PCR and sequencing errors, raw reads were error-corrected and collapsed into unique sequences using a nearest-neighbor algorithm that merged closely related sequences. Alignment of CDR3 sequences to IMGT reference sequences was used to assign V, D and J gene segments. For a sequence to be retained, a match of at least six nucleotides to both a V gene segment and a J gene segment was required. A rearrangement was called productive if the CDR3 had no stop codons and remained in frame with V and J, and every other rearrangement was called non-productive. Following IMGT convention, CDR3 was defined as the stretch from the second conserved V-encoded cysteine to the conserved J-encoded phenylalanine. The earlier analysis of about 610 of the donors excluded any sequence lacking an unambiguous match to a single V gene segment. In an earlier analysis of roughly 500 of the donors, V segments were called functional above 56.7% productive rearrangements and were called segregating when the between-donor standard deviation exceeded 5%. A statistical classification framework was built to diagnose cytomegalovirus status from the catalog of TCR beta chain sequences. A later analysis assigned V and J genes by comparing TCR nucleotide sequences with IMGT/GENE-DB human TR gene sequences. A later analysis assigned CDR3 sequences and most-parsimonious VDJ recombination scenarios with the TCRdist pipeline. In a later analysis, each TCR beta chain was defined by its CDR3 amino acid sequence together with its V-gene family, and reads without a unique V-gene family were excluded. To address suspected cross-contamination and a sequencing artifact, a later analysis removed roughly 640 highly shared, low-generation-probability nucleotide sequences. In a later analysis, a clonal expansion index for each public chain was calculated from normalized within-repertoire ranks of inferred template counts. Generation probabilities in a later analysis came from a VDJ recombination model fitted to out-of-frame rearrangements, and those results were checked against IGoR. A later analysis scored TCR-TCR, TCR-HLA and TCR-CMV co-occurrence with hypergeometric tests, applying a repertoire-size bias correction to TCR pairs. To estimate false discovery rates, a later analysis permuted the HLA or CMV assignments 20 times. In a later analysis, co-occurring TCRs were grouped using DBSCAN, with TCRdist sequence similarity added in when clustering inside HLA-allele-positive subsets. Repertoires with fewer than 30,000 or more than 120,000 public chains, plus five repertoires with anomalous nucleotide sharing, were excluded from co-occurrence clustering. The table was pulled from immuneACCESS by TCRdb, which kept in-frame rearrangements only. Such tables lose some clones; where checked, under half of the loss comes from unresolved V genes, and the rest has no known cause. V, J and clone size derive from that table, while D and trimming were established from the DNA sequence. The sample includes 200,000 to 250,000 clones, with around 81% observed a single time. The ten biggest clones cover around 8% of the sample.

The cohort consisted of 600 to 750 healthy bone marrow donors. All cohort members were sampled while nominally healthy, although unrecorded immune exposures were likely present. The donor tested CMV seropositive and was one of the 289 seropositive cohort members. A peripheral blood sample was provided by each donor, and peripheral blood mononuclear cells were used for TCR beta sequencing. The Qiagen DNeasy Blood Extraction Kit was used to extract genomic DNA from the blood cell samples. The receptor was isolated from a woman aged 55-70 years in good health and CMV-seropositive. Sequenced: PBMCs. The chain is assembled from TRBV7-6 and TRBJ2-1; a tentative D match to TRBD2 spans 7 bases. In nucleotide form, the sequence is TGTGCCAGCACCCAGGGGCTAGCGGAGGGTGGTGAGCAGTTCTTC. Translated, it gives CASTQGLAEGGEQFF.